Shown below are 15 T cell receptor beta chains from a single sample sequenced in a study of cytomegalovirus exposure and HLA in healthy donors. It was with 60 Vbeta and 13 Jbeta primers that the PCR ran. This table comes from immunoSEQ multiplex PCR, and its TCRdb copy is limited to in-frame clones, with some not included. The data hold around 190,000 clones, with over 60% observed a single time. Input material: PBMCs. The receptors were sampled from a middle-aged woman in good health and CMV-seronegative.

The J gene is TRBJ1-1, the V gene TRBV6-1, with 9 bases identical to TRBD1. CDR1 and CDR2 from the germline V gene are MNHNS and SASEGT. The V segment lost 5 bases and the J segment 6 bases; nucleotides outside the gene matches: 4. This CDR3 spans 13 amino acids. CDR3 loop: CASSHRTGAEAFF. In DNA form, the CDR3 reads TGTGCCAGCAGTCACAGGACAGGGGCTGAAGCTTTCTTT.

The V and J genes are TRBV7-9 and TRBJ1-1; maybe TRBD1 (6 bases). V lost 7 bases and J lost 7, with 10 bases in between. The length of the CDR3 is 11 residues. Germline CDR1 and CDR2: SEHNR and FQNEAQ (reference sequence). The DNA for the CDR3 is TGTGCCAGCACCCAAGGGGGTGAAGCTTTCTTT. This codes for CASTQGGEAFF.

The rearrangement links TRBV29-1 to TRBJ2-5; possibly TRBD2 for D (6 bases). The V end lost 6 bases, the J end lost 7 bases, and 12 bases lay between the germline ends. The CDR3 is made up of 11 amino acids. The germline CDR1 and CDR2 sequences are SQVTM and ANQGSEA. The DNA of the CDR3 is TGCAGCGTCCGCCGGGGGAGGACCCAGTACTTC. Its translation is CSVRRGRTQYF.

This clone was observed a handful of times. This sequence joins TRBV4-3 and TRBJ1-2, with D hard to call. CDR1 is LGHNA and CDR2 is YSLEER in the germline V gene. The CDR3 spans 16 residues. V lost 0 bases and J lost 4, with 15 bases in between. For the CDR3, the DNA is TGCGCCAGCAGCCAAGAAGCAGCGGGAAACAGCTATGGCTACACCTTC. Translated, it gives CASSQEAAGNSYGYTF.

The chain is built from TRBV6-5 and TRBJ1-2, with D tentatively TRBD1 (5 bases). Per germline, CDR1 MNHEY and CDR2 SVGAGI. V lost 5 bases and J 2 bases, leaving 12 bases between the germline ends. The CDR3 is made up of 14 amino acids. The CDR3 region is CASSTDRVNYGYTF. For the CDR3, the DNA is TGTGCCAGCAGTACCGACAGAGTAAACTATGGCTACACCTTC.

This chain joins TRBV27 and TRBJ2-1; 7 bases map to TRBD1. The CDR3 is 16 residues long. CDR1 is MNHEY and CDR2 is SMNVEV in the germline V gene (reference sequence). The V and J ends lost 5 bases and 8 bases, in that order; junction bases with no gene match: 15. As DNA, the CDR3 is TGTGCCAGCAGTCTGAGACAGGGCCTGGTCGAGTATGAGCAGTTCTTC. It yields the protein CASSLRQGLVEYEQFF.

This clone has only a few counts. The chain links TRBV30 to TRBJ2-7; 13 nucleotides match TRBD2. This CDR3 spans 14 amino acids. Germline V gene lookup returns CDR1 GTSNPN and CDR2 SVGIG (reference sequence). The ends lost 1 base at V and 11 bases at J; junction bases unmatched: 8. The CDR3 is CAWSATSGRPGEYV. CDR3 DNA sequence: TGTGCCTGGAGTGCGACTAGCGGGAGGCCCGGAGAGTACGTC.

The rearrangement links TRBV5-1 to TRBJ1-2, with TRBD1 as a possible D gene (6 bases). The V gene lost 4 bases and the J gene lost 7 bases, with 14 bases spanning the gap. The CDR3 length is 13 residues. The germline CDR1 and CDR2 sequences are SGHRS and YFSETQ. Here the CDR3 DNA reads TGCGCCAGCAGCATGGACAGCTTGGGTGGCTACACCTTC. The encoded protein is CASSMDSLGGYTF.

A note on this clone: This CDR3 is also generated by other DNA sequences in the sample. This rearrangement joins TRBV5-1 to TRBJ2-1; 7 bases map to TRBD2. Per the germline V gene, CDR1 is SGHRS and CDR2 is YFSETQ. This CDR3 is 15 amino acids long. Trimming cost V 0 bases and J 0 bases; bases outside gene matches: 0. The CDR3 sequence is CASSLGGGSYNEQFF. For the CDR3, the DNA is TGCGCCAGCAGCTTGGGCGGGGGCTCCTACAATGAGCAGTTCTTC.

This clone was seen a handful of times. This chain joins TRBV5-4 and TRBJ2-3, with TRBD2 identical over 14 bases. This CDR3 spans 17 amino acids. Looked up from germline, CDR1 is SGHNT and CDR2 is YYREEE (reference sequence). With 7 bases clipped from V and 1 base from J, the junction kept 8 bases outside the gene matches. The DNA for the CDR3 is TGTGCCAGCGGGACTAGCGGGAGTCGAGGCGGCACAGATACGCAGTATTTT. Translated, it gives CASGTSGSRGGTDTQYF.

The CDR3 region is CAWSRGRTTWAQFF. CDR3 nucleotide sequence: TGTGCCTGGAGCCGTGGCAGGACTACATGGGCCCAGTTCTTC. The chain is built from TRBV30 and TRBJ2-1, with D maybe TRBD2 (6 bases). This CDR3 contains 14 residues. V lost 3 bases and J 13 bases, leaving 22 bases between the germline ends. Germline CDR1 reads GTSNPN; CDR2 reads SVGIG (reference sequence).

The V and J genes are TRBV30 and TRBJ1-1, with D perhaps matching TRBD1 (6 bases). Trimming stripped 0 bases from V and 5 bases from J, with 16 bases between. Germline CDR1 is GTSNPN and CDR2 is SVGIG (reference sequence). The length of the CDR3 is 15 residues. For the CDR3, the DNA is TGTGCCTGGAGTGTACGGGGCAGGGGTATGACTGAAGCTTTCTTT. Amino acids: CAWSVRGRGMTEAFF.

In DNA form, the CDR3 reads TGTGCCAGCAGCCCTCCGGGGACTAGCGGGTCCTATGAGCAGTTCTTC. Its translation: CASSPPGTSGSYEQFF. The gene calls are TRBV5-6 and TRBJ2-1, with 12 bases that match TRBD2. Per germline, CDR1 SGHDT and CDR2 YYEEEE. The CDR3 sequence is 16 residues long. V lost 4 bases to trimming and J lost 8 bases; unmatched junction nucleotides: 10.

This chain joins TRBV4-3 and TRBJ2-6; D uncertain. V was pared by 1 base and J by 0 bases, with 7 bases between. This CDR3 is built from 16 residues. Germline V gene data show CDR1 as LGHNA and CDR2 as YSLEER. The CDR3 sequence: CASSQAPGSGANVLTF. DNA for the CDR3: TGCGCCAGCAGCCAAGCCCCCGGCTCTGGGGCCAACGTCCTGACTTTC.

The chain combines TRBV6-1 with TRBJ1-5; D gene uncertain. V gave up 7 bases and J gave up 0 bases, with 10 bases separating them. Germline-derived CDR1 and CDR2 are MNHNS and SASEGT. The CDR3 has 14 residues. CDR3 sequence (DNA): TGTGCCAGCAATCTAATGCTTAGCAATCAGCCCCAGCATTTT. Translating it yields CASNLMLSNQPQHF.